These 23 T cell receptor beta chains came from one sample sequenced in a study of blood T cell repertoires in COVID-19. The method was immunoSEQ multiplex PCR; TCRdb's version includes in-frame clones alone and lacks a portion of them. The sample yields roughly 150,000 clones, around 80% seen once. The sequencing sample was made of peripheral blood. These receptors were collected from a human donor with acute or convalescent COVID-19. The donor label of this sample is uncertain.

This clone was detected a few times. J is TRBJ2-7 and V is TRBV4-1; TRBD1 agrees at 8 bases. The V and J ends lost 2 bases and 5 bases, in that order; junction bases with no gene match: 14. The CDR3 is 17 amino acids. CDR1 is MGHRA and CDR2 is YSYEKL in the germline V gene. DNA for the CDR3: TGCGCCAGCAGCCAAAGAGGACAGGGCGGTCAAAGGGACGAGCAGTACTTC. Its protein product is CASSQRGQGGQRDEQYF.

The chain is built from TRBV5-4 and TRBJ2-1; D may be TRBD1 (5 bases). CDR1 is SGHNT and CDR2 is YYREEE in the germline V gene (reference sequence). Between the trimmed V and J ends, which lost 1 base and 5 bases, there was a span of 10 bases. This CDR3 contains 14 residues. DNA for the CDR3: TGTGCCAGCAGCTTGTGGCAGGGAAACAATGAGCAGTTCTTC. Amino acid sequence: CASSLWQGNNEQFF.

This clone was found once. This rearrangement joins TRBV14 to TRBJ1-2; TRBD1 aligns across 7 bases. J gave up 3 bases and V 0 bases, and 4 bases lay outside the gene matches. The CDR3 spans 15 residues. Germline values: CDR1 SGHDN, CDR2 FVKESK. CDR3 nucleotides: TGTGCCAGCAGCCAAGATCCACAGGGGTACTATGGCTACACCTTC. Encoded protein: CASSQDPQGYYGYTF.

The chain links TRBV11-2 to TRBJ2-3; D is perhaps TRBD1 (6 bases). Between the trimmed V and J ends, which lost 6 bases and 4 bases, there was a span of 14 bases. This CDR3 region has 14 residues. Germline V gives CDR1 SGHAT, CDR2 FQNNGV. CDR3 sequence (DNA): TGTGCCAGCAGTCCTGGGGGCGGCTCAGATACGCAGTATTTT. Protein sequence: CASSPGGGSDTQYF. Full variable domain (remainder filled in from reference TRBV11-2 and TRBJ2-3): EAGVAQSPRYKIIEKRQSVAFWCNPISGHATLYWYQQILGQGPKLLIQFQNNGVVDDSQLPKDRFSAERLKGVDSTLKIQPAKLEDSAVYLCASSPGGGSDTQYFGPGTRLTVL.

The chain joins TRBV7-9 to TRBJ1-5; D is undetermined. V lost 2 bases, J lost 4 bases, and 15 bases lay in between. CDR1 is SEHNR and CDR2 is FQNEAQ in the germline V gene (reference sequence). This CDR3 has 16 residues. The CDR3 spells CASSLLGEGGNQPQHF. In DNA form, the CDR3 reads TGTGCCAGCAGCTTACTTGGGGAGGGCGGTAATCAGCCCCAGCATTTT.

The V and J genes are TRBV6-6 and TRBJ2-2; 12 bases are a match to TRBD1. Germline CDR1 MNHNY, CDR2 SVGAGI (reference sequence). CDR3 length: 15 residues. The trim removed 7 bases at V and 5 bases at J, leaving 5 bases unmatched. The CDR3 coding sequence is TGTGCCAGCAAAGGGGGACAGGGGGCGACCGGGGAGCTGTTTTTT. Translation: CASKGGQGATGELFF.

CDR3 sequence reads: CASSYFRSGAYEQYF. DNA for the CDR3: TGTGCCAGCAGTTACTTTCGTTCGGGGGCCTACGAGCAGTACTTC. The V call is TRBV6-5, the J call TRBJ2-7; maybe TRBD2 (6 bases). Per germline, CDR1 MNHEY and CDR2 SVGAGI. V lost 1 base and J 2 bases, leaving 12 bases between the germline ends. This CDR3 region has 15 residues.

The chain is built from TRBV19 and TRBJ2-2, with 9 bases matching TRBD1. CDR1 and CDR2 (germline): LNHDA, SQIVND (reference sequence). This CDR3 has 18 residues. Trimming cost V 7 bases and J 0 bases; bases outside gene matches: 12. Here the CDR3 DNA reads TGTGCCAGTAATCCACCGGGACAGGGTTTCGCGAACACCGGGGAGCTGTTTTTT. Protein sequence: CASNPPGQGFANTGELFF.

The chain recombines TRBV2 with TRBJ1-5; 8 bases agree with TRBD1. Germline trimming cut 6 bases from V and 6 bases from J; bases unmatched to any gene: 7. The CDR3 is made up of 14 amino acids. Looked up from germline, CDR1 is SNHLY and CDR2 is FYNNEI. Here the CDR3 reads CASSGQGAFQPQHF. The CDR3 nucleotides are TGTGCCAGCAGCGGCCAGGGGGCTTTTCAGCCCCAGCATTTT.

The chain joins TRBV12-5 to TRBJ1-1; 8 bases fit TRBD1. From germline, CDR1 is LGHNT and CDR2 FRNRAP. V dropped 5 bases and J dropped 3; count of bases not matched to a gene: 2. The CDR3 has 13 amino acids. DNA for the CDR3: TGTGCTAGTGGTAGGGACAGGTACACTGAAGCTTTCTTT. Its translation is CASGRDRYTEAFF.

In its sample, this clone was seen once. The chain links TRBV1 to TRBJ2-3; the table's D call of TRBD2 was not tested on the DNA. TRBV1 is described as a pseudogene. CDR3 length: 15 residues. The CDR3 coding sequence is TGCACCAGCAGCTATAGCGGGGGATTAACAGATACGCAGTATTTT. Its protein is CTSSYSGGLTDTQYF.

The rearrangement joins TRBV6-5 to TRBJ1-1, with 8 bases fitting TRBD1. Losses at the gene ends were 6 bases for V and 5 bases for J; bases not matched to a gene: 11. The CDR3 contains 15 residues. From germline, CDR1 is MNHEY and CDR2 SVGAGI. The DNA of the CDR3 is TGTGCCAGCAGCAGCAGGACAGGGAGGAGTACTGAAGCTTTCTTT. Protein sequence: CASSSRTGRSTEAFF.

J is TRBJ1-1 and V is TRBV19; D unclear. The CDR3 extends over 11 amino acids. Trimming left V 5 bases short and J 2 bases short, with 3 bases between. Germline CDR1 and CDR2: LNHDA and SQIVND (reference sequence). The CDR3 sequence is CASSLNTEAFF. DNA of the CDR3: TGTGCCAGTAGTCTAAACACTGAAGCTTTCTTT.

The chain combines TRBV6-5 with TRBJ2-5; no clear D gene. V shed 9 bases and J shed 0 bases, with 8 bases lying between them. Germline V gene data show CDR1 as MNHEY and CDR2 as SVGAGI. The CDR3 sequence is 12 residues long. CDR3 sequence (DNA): TGTGCCAGTAAGAGCAACCAAGAGACCCAGTACTTC. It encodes CASKSNQETQYF.

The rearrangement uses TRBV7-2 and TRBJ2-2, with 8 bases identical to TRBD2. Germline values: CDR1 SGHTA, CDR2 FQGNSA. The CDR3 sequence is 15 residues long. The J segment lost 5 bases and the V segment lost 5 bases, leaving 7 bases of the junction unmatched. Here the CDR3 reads CASSPYGGDTGELFF. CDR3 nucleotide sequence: TGTGCCAGCAGCCCTTACGGGGGGGATACCGGGGAGCTGTTTTTT.

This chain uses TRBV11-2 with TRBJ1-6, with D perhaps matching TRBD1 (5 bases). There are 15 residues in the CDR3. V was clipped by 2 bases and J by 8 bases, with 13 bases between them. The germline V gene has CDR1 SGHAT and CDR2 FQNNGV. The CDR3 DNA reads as TGTGCCAGCAGCTTACAGACAGTTCTGTATTCACCCCTCCACTTT. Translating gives CASSLQTVLYSPLHF. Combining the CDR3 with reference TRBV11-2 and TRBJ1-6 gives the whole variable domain EAGVAQSPRYKIIEKRQSVAFWCNPISGHATLYWYQQILGQGPKLLIQFQNNGVVDDSQLPKDRFSAERLKGVDSTLKIQPAKLEDSAVYLCASSLQTVLYSPLHFGNGTRLTVT.

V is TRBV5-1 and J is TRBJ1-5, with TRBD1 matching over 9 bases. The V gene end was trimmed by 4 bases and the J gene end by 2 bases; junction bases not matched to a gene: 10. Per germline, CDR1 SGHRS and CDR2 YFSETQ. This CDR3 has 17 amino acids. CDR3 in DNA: TGCGCCAGCAGCCCCGGGACAGGGAAGGTGGGCAATCAGCCCCAGCATTTT. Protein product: CASSPGTGKVGNQPQHF. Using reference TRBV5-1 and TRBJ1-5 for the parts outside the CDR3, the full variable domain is KAGVTQTPRYLIKTRGQQVTLSCSPISGHRSVSWYQQTPGQGLQFLFEYFSETQRNKGNFPGRFSGRQFSNSRSEMNVSTLELGDSALYLCASSPGTGKVGNQPQHFGDGTRLSIL.

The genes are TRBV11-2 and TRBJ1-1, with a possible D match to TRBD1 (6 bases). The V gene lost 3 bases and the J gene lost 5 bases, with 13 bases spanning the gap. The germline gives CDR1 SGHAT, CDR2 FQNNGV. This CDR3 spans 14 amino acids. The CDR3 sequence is CASSFTGGSTEAFF. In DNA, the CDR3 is TGTGCCAGCAGCTTTACTGGGGGCTCTACTGAAGCTTTCTTT.

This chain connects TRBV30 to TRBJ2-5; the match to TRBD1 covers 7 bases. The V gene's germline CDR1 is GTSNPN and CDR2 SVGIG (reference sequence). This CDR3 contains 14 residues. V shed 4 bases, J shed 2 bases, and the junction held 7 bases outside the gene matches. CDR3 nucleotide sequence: TGTGCCTGGAACAGAGGGGACAGACAAGAGACCCAGTACTTC. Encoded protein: CAWNRGDRQETQYF. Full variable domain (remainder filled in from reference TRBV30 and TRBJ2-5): SQTIHQWPATLVQPVGSPLSLECTVEGTSNPNLYWYRQAAGRGLQLLFYSVGIGQISSEVPQNLSASRPQDRQFILSSKKLLLSDSGFYLCAWNRGDRQETQYFGPGTRLLVL.

The CDR3 DNA is TGTGCCAGCTCACCAGTAGGGGCAGGGGAAAAACTGTTTTTT. It yields the protein CASSPVGAGEKLFF. The rearrangement links TRBV18 to TRBJ1-4; tentatively, D is TRBD1 (5 bases). V shed 2 bases and J shed 8 bases, with 12 bases lying between them. This CDR3 spans 14 amino acids. The germline CDR1 and CDR2 sequences are KGHSH and LQKENI.

The CDR3 bases are TGCGCCAGCAGCTTGGAGGGACTTTACTATGGCTACACCTTC. Translation: CASSLEGLYYGYTF. The chain uses TRBV5-1 and TRBJ1-2, with TRBD1 as a possible D gene (5 bases). The CDR3 has 14 amino acids. Germline V gene sequence: CDR1 SGHRS, CDR2 YFSETQ. V dropped 0 bases and J dropped 3 bases, with 9 bases sitting between them.

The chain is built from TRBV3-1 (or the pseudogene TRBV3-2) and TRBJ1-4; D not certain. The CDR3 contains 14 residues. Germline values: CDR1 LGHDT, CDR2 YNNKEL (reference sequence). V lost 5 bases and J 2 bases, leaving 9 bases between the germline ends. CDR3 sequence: CASSVRRTNEKLFF. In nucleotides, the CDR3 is TGTGCCAGCAGCGTTCGTCGGACTAATGAAAAACTGTTTTTT.

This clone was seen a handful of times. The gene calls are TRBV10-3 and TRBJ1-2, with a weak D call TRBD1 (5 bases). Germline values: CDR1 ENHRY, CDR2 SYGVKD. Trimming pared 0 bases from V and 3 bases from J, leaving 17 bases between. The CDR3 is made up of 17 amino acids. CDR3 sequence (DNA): TGTGCCATCAGTGAGTCTGGCGTACAGCGGGGGGACTATGGCTACACCTTC. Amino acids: CAISESGVQRGDYGYTF.